This T cell receptor (beta chain) originates from a study of T cells in Graves' hyperthyroidism and ophthalmopathy. Study results and limitations: A median about 7 months before onset, the model predicted ophthalmopathy.

This clonotype was counted many times. Antigen: not known. Authors of the study amplified TCR beta CDR3 regions from RNA transcripts. First-round RT-PCR targeting the TCR CDR3 was performed with the HTBI primer set. MiXCR was run by TCRdb on the multiplex PCR reads, yielding one entry per CDR3 protein. The data contain about 520,000 distinct CDR3 sequences, approximately 25% of them singletons. Ophthalmopathy patients had moderate-to-severe active disease, CAS ≥3, NOSPECS ≥4, and disease duration under 3 months. Uncontrolled infection, other autoimmune disease, pregnancy and lactation each barred patients from inclusion. Clinicians diagnosed patients from clinical symptoms, serum thyroxine and TRAb, thyroid ultrasound and orbital computed tomography. CDR1 DFQATT and CDR2 SNEGSKA come from the germline V gene (reference sequence). The CDR3 is 15 amino acids. The germline V and J ends were trimmed by 0 bases and 4 bases, with 13 bases remaining between them.

This TCR was sampled from a woman aged 25 to 39 with Graves' ophthalmopathy. The rearrangement uses TRBV20-1 and TRBJ1-5, with unresolved D. Sequenced: blood. Here the CDR3 DNA reads TGCAGTGCTAGAGATTTAGAGGTAGGGAATCAGCCCCAGCATTTT. Encoded protein: CSARDLEVGNQPQHF.